This entry is about one TCR beta chain. As yet, its antigen is unknown. The CDR3 runs 14 residues. The V and J ends lost 2 bases and 0 bases respectively, with 7 bases between them. Germline values: CDR1 ENHRY, CDR2 SYGVKD. The entry originates in a study of PD-1 blockade in classical Hodgkin lymphoma. Findings of the study overall: Complete responders started with a diversity level that resembled newly diagnosed patients at baseline.

Sequencing used immunoSEQ multiplex PCR; TCRdb keeps in-frame clones, though not all of them. The sample yields around 31,000 clones, over 75% seen once. After autologous stem cell transplantation all patients relapsed, and prior brentuximab vedotin exposure differed between cohorts. CD4+ T cells were purified from thawed PBMCs by negative selection. The source material was CD4+ T cells from blood, sampled at baseline. The clonotype was recovered from a human donor with classical Hodgkin lymphoma. V is TRBV10-3 and J is TRBJ1-1; D is ambiguous. CDR3 DNA: TGTGCCATCAGTGAGCCCGGCATGAACACTGAAGCTTTCTTT. This sequence encodes CAISEPGMNTEAFF.